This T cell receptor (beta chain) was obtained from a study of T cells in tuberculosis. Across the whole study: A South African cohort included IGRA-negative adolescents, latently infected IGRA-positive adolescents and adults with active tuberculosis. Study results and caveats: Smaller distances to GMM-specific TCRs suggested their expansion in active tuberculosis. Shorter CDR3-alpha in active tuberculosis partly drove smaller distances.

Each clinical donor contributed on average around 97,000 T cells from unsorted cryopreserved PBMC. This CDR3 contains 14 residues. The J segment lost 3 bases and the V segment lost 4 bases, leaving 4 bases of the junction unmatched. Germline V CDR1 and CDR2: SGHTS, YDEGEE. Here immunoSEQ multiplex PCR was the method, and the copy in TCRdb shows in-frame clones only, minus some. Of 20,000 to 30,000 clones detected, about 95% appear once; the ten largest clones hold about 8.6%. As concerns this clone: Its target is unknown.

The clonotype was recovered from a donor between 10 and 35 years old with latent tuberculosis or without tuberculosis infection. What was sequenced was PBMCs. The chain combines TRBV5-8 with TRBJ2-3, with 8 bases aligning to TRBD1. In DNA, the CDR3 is TGTGCCAGCAGCACCCGGGACAGGACAGATACGCAGTATTTT. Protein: CASSTRDRTDTQYF.